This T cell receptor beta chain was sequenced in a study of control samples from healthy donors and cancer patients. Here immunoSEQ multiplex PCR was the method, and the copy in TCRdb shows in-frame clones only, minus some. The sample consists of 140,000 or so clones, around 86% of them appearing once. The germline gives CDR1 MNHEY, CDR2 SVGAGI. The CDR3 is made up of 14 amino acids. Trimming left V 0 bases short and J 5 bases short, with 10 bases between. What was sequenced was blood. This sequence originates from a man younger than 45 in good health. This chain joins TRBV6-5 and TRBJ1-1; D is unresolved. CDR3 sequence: CASSYSRAGTEAFF. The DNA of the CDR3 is TGTGCCAGCAGTTACTCGCGCGCGGGGACTGAAGCTTTCTTT.